The text below deals with one T cell receptor beta chain. Recent acute infections and vaccinations were absent in the healthy HIV-negative adult donors. Unsorted material relied on 85 million to 95 million PBMCs as the source of genomic DNA. The CDR3 has 16 amino acids. The germline CDR1 and CDR2 sequences are SEHNR and FQNEAQ (reference sequence). The ends were cut back, 5 bases at V and 10 bases at J, with 27 bases in the middle. The record originates from a study of shared clonotypes between healthy human individuals. Deep was the level used in running the assay. Among the unsorted PBMC samples, replicate PCRs used roughly 0.3 ug DNA, 30,000 to 35,000 T cell genomes. Libraries were prepared by immunoSEQ multiplex PCR; TCRdb keeps only in-frame clonotypes and omits some of them. The profile shows fewer than 500,000 clones, about 75% of them singletons.

Sample: PBMCs. The TCR was taken from a woman aged 40 to 49 in good health. Some clones in this sample may be carry-over from other donors' samples. The V gene is TRBV7-9, the J gene TRBJ2-7, with D possibly matching TRBD2 (5 bases). The CDR3 sequence is CASSPRPLVSKPEQYF. DNA of the CDR3: TGTGCCAGCAGCCCCAGGCCACTAGTTTCGAAACCTGAACAGTACTTC.